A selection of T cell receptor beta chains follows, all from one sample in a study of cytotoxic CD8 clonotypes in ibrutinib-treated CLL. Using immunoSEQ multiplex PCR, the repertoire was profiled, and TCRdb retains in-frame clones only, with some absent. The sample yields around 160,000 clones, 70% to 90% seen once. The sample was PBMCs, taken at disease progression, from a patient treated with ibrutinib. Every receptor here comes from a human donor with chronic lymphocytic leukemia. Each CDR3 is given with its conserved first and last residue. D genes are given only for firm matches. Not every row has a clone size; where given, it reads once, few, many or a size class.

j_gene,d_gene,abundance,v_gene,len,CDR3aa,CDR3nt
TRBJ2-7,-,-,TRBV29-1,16,CSVNGIGGSGSYEQYF,TGCAGCGTGAATGGGATAGGGGGTAGTGGCTCCTACGAGCAGTACTTC
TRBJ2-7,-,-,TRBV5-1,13,CASSSGQSYEQYF,TGCGCCAGCAGCTCCGGACAGTCTTACGAGCAGTACTTC
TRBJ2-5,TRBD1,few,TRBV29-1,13,CSVRTGGAETQYF,TGCAGCGTGAGGACAGGGGGCGCAGAGACCCAGTACTTC
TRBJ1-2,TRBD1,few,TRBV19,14,CASSLQGVAHGYTF,TGTGCCAGTAGCCTACAGGGGGTGGCCCATGGCTACACCTTC
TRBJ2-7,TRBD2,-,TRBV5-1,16,CASSLAFSGGSYEQYF,TGCGCCAGCAGCTTGGCCTTTAGCGGGGGGTCCTACGAGCAGTACTTC
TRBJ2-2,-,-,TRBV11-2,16,CASSLSVGANTGELFF,TGTGCCAGCAGCTTAAGCGTAGGGGCGAACACCGGGGAGCTGTTTTTT
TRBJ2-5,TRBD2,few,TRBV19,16,CASSTHSGTSLETQYF,TGTGCCAGTAGTACTCATAGCGGGACGTCGCTGGAGACCCAGTACTTC
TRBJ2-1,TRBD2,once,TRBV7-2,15,CASSLGAGGYNEQFF,TGTGCCAGCAGCTTAGGGGCGGGAGGTTACAATGAGCAGTTCTTC
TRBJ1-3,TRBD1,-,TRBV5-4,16,CASSLAAQGAFDTIYF,TGTGCCAGCAGCTTGGCGGCCCAGGGGGCGTTTGACACCATATATTTT
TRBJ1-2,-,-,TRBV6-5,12,CASRDSNYGYTF,TGTGCCAGCAGGGACAGCAACTATGGCTACACCTTC
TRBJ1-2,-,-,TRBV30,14,CAWSETPGGYGYTF,TGTGCCTGGAGTGAGACTCCTGGGGGCTATGGCTACACCTTC
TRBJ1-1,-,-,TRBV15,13,CATSEGPEFEAFF,TGTGCCACCAGCGAGGGACCGGAGTTTGAAGCTTTCTTT
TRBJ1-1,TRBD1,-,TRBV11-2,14,CASSEQGAHTEAFF,TGTGCCAGCAGCGAACAGGGGGCTCACACTGAAGCTTTCTTT
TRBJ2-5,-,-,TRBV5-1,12,CASSPPGVTQYF,TGCGCCAGCAGCCCCCCCGGTGTGACCCAGTACTTC
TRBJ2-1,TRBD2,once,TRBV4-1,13,CASRASGNNEQFF,TGCGCCAGCAGGGCTAGCGGGAACAATGAGCAGTTCTTC
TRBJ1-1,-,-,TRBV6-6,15,CASRHGGDRGTEAFF,TGTGCCAGCAGACATGGGGGAGACCGTGGCACTGAAGCTTTCTTT
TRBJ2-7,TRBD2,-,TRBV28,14,CAARTGGTYYEQYF,TGTGCCGCGAGGACGGGGGGGACCTACTACGAGCAGTACTTC
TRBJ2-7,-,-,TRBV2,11,CASSRGYEQYF,TGTGCCAGCTCCCGGGGTTACGAGCAGTACTTC
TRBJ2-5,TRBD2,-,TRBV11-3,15,CASSSLAESGETQYF,TGTGCCAGCAGCTCGCTAGCGGAGAGTGGGGAGACCCAGTACTTC
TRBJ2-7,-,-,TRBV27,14,CASSLSEGAYEQYF,TGTGCCAGCAGTTTATCCGAGGGAGCGTACGAGCAGTACTTC
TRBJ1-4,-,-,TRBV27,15,CASSPSTGRGEKLFF,TGTGCCAGCAGCCCCTCAACAGGGCGGGGGGAAAAACTGTTTTTT
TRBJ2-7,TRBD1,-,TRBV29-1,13,CSAETGGMYEQYF,TGCAGCGCAGAGACAGGGGGCATGTACGAGCAGTACTTC
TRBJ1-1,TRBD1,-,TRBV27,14,CASSDRGRDTEAFF,TGTGCCAGCTCGGACAGGGGGCGTGACACTGAAGCTTTCTTT
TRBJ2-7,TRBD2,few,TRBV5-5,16,CASSLVALAGSHEQYF,TGTGCCAGCAGCTTGGTTGCGCTAGCGGGATCCCACGAGCAGTACTTC
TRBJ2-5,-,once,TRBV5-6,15,CASSLVAAYQETQYF,TGTGCCAGCAGCTTGGTGGCAGCTTACCAAGAGACCCAGTACTTC
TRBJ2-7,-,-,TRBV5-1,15,CASSLNSKAGYEQYF,TGCGCCAGCAGCTTGAATAGTAAAGCGGGCTACGAGCAGTACTTC
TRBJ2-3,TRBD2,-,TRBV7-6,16,CASSPGLAGGPDTQYF,TGTGCCAGCAGCCCGGGACTAGCGGGAGGGCCAGATACGCAGTATTTT
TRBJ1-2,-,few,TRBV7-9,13,CASSSPANYGYTF,TGTGCCAGCAGCTCGCCTGCTAACTATGGCTACACCTTC
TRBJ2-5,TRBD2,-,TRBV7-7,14,CASSSGTIQETQYF,TGTGCCAGCAGCTCCGGGACTATCCAAGAGACCCAGTACTTC
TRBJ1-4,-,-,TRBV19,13,CASSGGAREKLFF,TGTGCCAGTAGTGGCGGGGCGAGGGAAAAACTGTTTTTT
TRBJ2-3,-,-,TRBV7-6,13,CASSYQKVDTQYF,TGTGCCAGCAGCTACCAAAAGGTCGATACGCAGTATTTT
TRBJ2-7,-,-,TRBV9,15,CASSVSVTDNYEQYF,TGTGCCAGCAGCGTATCGGTCACAGATAACTACGAGCAGTACTTC
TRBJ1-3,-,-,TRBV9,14,CASSPQGPGNTIYF,TGTGCCAGCAGCCCTCAGGGGCCTGGAAACACCATATATTTT
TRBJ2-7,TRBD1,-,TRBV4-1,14,CASSLRDRDYEQYF,TGCGCCAGCAGCCTCAGGGACAGGGATTACGAGCAGTACTTC
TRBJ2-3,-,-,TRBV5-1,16,CASSLGTDYSTDTQYF,TGCGCCAGCAGCTTGGGGACAGACTATAGCACAGATACGCAGTATTTT
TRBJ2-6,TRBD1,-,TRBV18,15,CASSLDRAGANVLTF,TGTGCCAGCTCTCTTGACAGGGCTGGGGCCAACGTCCTGACTTTC
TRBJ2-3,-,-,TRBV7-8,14,CASSLLGGQDTQYF,TGTGCCAGCAGCTTGCTGGGAGGACAAGATACGCAGTATTTT
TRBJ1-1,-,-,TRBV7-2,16,CASSPGRWIGNTEAFF,TGTGCCAGCAGCCCAGGGCGGTGGATTGGCAACACTGAAGCTTTCTTT
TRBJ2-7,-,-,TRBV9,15,CASSVAVGGRTEQYF,TGTGCCAGCAGCGTAGCCGTGGGGGGTAGGACCGAGCAGTACTTC
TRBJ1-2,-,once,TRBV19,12,CATTTDLYGYTF,TGTGCCACCACGACAGACCTCTATGGCTACACCTTC
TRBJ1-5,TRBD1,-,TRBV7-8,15,CASSGTGTGNQPQHF,TGTGCCAGCAGCGGCACCGGGACAGGGAATCAGCCCCAGCATTTT
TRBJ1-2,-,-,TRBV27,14,CASSLGVGGYGYTF,TGTGCCAGCAGTTTAGGGGTTGGTGGCTATGGCTACACCTTC
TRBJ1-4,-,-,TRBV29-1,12,CSGGTRGEKLFF,TGCAGCGGCGGGACGCGGGGTGAAAAACTGTTTTTT
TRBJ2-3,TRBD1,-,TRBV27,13,CASSLGTDRPQYF,TGTGCCAGCAGTTTAGGGACAGATCGGCCGCAGTATTTT
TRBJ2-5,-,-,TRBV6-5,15,CASSYAVGRQETQYF,TGTGCCAGCAGTTACGCTGTCGGCCGCCAAGAGACCCAGTACTTC
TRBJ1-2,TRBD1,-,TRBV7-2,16,CASSLILGQGAGGYTF,TGTGCCAGCAGCTTGATACTTGGGCAGGGGGCAGGTGGCTACACCTTC
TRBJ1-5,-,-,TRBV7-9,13,CASSSEGNQPQHF,TGTGCCAGCAGCTCCGAGGGAAATCAGCCCCAGCATTTT
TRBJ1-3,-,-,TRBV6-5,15,CASSSGVSSGNTIYF,TGTGCCAGCAGTTCGGGAGTAAGCTCTGGAAACACCATATATTTT
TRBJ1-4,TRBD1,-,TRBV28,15,CASSDRGDGGEKLFF,TGTGCCAGCAGTGACAGGGGTGATGGTGGTGAAAAACTGTTTTTT